This T cell receptor (beta chain) came from a study of T-cell reconstitution after alpha-beta-depleted transplantation in children. Unique molecular identifiers were incorporated into the prepared TCRbeta library. MiXCR, applied by TCRdb to the PCR reads, yields one record per CDR3 protein. Of some 550,000 distinct CDR3 sequences in the sample, about a sixth were seen once. The sequencing used PBMCs from the stem cell graft donor, collected from the stem cell graft. The clonotype comes from a human donor who donated a stem cell graft to a child with acute lymphoblastic leukemia.

CDR3 sequence reads: CASSHWAGTAYNEQFF. The CDR3 region has the DNA TGCGCCAGCAGCCATTGGGCCGGGACAGCCTACAATGAGCAGTTCTTC. The chain is built from TRBV4-1 and TRBJ2-1, with TRBD1 matching 7 bases. V trimming: 3 bases; J trimming: 2 bases; junction bases outside the gene matches: 7. Germline CDR1 and CDR2: MGHRA and YSYEKL. CDR3 length: 16 residues.